The source of this T cell receptor beta chain is a study of CD8 T cells in Susac syndrome. Negative isolation yielded the CD8+ and CD4+ T cells, while FACS enriched the TEMRA cells. Trimming took 2 bases from V and 6 from J, leaving 4 bases between them. The CDR3 runs to 11 residues. Random hexamers served to reverse transcribe roughly 0.5 to 1 ug RNA. Using its own MiXCR run on the immunoSEQ multiplex PCR reads, TCRdb lists one record per CDR3 protein. The sample lists roughly 200,000 distinct CDR3 sequences; 95% were seen once. The V call is TRBV23-1, the J call TRBJ1-2, with unresolved D. TRBV23-1 is an open reading frame whose function is uncertain. The clonotype comes from a human donor with multiple sclerosis. Input material: CD4+ T cells from PBMCs. The CDR3, as DNA: TGCGCCAGCAGTCAAAGGAATGGCTACACCTTC. Translation: CASSQRNGYTF.